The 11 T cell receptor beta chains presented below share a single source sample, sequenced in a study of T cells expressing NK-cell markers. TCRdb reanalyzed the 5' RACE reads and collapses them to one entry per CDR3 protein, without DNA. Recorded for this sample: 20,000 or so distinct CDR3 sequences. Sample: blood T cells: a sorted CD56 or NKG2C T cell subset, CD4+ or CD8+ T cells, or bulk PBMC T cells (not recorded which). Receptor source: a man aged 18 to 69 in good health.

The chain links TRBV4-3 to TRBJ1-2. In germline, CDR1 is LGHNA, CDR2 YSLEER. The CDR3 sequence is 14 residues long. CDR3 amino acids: CASSPNGLNYGYTF.

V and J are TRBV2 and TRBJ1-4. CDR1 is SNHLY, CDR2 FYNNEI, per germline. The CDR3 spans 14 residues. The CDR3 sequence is CASRPIRGGEKLFF.

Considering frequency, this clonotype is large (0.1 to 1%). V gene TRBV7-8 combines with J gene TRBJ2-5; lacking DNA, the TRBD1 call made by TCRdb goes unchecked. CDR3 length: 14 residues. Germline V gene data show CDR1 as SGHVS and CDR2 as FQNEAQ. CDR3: CASSHYPPGETQYF.

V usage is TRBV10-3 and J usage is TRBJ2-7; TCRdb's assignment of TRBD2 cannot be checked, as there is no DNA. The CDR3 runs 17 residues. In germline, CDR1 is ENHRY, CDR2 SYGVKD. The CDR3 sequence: CAPLWASGSRSSYEQYF.

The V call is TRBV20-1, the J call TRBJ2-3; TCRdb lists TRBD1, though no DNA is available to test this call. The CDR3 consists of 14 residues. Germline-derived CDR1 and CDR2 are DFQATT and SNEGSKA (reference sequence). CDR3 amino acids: CIGTQGVLADTQYF.

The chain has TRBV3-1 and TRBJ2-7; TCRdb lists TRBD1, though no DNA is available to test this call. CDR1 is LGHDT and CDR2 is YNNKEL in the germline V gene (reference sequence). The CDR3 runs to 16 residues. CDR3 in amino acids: CASSPNEGQGECEQYF.

The CDR3 is CASSLGQTRGLEKLFF. J is TRBJ1-4 and V is TRBV7-9; the D gene TCRdb calls, TRBD1, cannot be checked with no DNA. The germline V gene encodes CDR1 SEHNR and CDR2 FQNEAQ (reference sequence). The CDR3 totals 16 residues.

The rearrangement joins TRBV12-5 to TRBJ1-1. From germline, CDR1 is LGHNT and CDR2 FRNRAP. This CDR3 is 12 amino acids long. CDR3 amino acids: CASGLAPSEAFF.

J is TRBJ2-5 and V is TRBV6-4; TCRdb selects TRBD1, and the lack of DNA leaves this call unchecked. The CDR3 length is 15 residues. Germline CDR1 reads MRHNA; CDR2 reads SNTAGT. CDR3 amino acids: CASSDSVAGVETQYF.

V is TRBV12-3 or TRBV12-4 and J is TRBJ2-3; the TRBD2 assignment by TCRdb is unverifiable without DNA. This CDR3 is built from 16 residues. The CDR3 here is CASSLGSSRDTDTQYF.

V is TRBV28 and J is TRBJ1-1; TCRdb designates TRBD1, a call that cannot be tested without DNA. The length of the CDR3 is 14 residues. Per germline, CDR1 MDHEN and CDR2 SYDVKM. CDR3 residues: CASRSGQRNTEAFF.